A single sample gave rise to the 13 T cell receptor beta chains below, sequenced in a study of T cells in localized non-small cell lung cancer. Some clones are missing from TCRdb's copy, which holds only in-frame ones; the method was immunoSEQ multiplex PCR. The top ten clones hold 8.5% to 10% of a sample with 8,500 to 13,000 clones, more than 75% of them seen once. The material was peripheral blood, obtained before any cancer treatment. The receptors were gathered from a male donor aged 60 or older with stage III lung adenocarcinoma.

The chain joins TRBV19 to TRBJ2-3, with TRBD2 identical over 12 bases. The CDR3 runs 16 residues. Unmatched junction bases numbered 8, after V lost 7 bases and J lost 3 bases. Germline CDR1 is LNHDA and CDR2 is SQIVND (reference sequence). The CDR3 loop is CASIPTSGGETDTQYF. Here the CDR3 DNA reads TGTGCCAGTATTCCGACTAGCGGGGGAGAAACAGATACGCAGTATTTT. Together with reference TRBV19 and TRBJ2-3, the CDR3 gives the full variable domain: DGGITQSPKYLFRKEGQNVTLSCEQNLNHDAMYWYRQDPGQGLRLIYYSQIVNDFQKGDIAEGYSVSREKKESFPLTVTSAQKNPTAFYLCASIPTSGGETDTQYFGPGTRLTVL.

This clone was seen just once. The chain recombines TRBV9 with TRBJ1-2; no reliable D call. There are 15 residues in the CDR3. Germline assignment: CDR1 SGDLS and CDR2 YYNGEE. Trimming took off 0 bases at V and 0 bases at J, with 9 bases between the two ends. As DNA, the CDR3 is TGTGCCAGCAGCGTAGGGTCCCTAGCTAACTATGGCTACACCTTC. This codes for CASSVGSLANYGYTF.

V and J are TRBV4-3 and TRBJ2-7; D uncertain. This CDR3 spans 15 amino acids. Germline-derived CDR1 and CDR2 are LGHNA and YSLEER. The germline V and J ends were trimmed by 4 bases and 2 bases, with 15 bases remaining between them. In DNA, the CDR3 is TGCGCCAGCAGCCCGCGTACGGCTAGTCCCTACGAGCAGTACTTC. Translation: CASSPRTASPYEQYF.

This chain links TRBV2 with TRBJ2-7; no clear D. CDR1 and CDR2 from the germline V gene are SNHLY and FYNNEI. The V end lost 3 bases, the J end lost 0 bases, and 9 bases lay between the germline ends. The CDR3 contains 14 residues. In nucleotides, the CDR3 is TGTGCCAGCAGTGATGTACTTTTCTCCTACGAGCAGTACTTC. Amino acid sequence: CASSDVLFSYEQYF.

This clone was detected a few times. The chain is built from TRBV5-1 and TRBJ2-1; 10 bases line up with TRBD1. This CDR3 comprises 15 residues. CDR1 SGHRS and CDR2 YFSETQ come from the germline V gene. The V gene end was trimmed by 3 bases and the J gene end by 6 bases; junction bases not matched to a gene: 6. The DNA for the CDR3 is TGCGCCAGCAGCTCGCCGGACAGGGGGAGCAATGAGCAGTTCTTC. Translated: CASSSPDRGSNEQFF.

The chain links TRBV2 to TRBJ2-6; D uncertain. With 8 bases removed from V and 2 bases from J, the gap between germline ends came to 16 bases. Germline V gene lookup returns CDR1 SNHLY and CDR2 FYNNEI. This CDR3 is 16 amino acids long. The CDR3 sequence is CASGNLRYTGANVLTF. The CDR3 nucleotides read TGTGCCAGCGGTAATTTGAGGTACACTGGGGCCAACGTCCTGACTTTC.

The J gene is TRBJ2-5, the V gene TRBV5-1, with D tentatively TRBD1 or TRBD2 (5 bases each). V gave up 4 bases and J gave up 4 bases, with 29 bases separating them. CDR3 length equals 19 residues. The germline gives CDR1 SGHRS, CDR2 YFSETQ. CDR3 in amino acids: CASSVRRPGTRGMSETQYF. CDR3 DNA sequence: TGCGCCAGCAGCGTACGTCGACCCGGGACCCGGGGAATGTCAGAGACCCAGTACTTC.

V gene TRBV19 combines with J gene TRBJ2-1; D is perhaps TRBD2 (6 bases). This CDR3 spans 14 amino acids. The germline V gene has CDR1 LNHDA and CDR2 SQIVND (reference sequence). With 11 bases removed from V and 4 bases from J, the gap between germline ends came to 18 bases. This chain's CDR3 is CADSMGLLYNEQFF. CDR3 coding DNA: TGTGCCGATTCTATGGGACTCCTTTACAATGAGCAGTTCTTC.

This clone was seen a handful of times. The chain uses TRBV4-3 and TRBJ1-3; maybe TRBD1 (6 bases). The germline V gene has CDR1 LGHNA and CDR2 YSLEER. The CDR3 runs 15 residues. Deletions cut 0 bases from V and 5 bases from J, with 11 bases between. The CDR3, as DNA: TGCGCCAGCAGCCAAGACAGGGGATCAAGAAACACCATATATTTT. As protein: CASSQDRGSRNTIYF.

The chain carries TRBV5-1 and TRBJ2-3; no clear D. The germline V and J ends were trimmed by 0 bases and 6 bases, with 8 bases remaining between them. CDR1 is SGHRS and CDR2 is YFSETQ in the germline V gene. The CDR3 totals 13 residues. The CDR3 nucleotides read TGCGCCAGCAGCTTGGGAGAGGCGGATACGCAGTATTTT. Protein: CASSLGEADTQYF.

In its sample, this clone was seen once. V gene TRBV6-6 combines with J gene TRBJ2-1, with 8 bases matching TRBD1. The trim removed 4 bases at V and 6 bases at J, leaving 5 bases unmatched. The CDR3 runs 14 residues. Germline CDR1 and CDR2: MNHNY and SVGAGI (reference sequence). CDR3 loop: CASSSGQGSNEQFF. The CDR3 DNA reads TGTGCCAGCAGTTCCGGACAGGGATCCAATGAGCAGTTCTTC.

The V and J genes are TRBV2 and TRBJ2-7; D is unclear. Germline V CDR1 and CDR2: SNHLY, FYNNEI. V lost 3 bases, J lost 0 bases, and 6 bases lay in between. The CDR3 spans 13 residues. The CDR3 coding sequence is TGTGCCAGCAGTGAGGGCGGCTCCTACGAGCAGTACTTC. It is translated as CASSEGGSYEQYF.

This clone ranks as medium-sized (0.01 to 0.1%). The rearrangement uses TRBV2 and TRBJ1-2; D uncertain. Germline assignment: CDR1 SNHLY and CDR2 FYNNEI. Trimming took 4 bases from V and 3 from J, leaving 21 bases between them. The length of the CDR3 is 17 residues. CDR3 coding DNA: TGTGCCAGCAGTGGACCCACTCTGGTTAGGACGGACTATGGCTACACCTTC. It specifies CASSGPTLVRTDYGYTF.